This record concerns one T cell receptor beta chain sequence. Its antigen is currently unknown. Some clones are missing from TCRdb's copy, which holds only in-frame ones; the method was immunoSEQ multiplex PCR. The sample yields some 76,000 clones, approximately 87% seen once. Cryopreserved PBMCs were the source of 1.5 to 2.5 micrograms of genomic DNA, which went to TCR beta libraries. The sample comes from a study of cytotoxic CD8 clonotypes in ibrutinib-treated CLL. Across the whole study: On average, more than 85,000 productive rearrangements and 260,000 or so productive templates per sample. Study findings and constraints: Against age-matched healthy donors, baseline clonality ran higher and tracked circulating CD8+ T-cell counts. Stable or contracted on treatment, public clonotypes were also uncommon.

This CDR3 comprises 16 residues. From germline, CDR1 is SGHTA and CDR2 FQGTGA. V lost 2 bases to trimming and J lost 1 base, with 14 bases between them. The V call is TRBV7-3, the J call TRBJ2-5; D is possibly TRBD1 (6 bases). This clonotype was obtained from a human donor with chronic lymphocytic leukemia. The specimen comprised PBMCs, sampled after 24 months of ibrutinib treatment. The CDR3 DNA is TGTGCCAGCAGCTTACACCACGACAGGCCCCAAGAGACCCAGTACTTC. It encodes CASSLHHDRPQETQYF.